This T cell receptor beta chain was profiled in a study of CD8+CD57+ T cells in acquired aplastic anemia. Study as a whole: The DNA of sorted CD4+ and CD8+ cells averaged 3.2 ug. Points from the study as a whole: Both patients and controls carried the same twenty-nine CD8+ CDR3 sequences. Between patients and controls, CD8+ Simpson's diversity did not vary significantly.

For sequencing, patients were chosen who had shown expansion of CD8+CD57+ cells by flow cytometry. Untreated patients provided the blood samples, with no therapy given before sampling. CDR3 size: 16 residues. V shed 4 bases and J 7 bases; nucleotides not matched to a gene: 11. Germline loops: CDR1 SGHRS, CDR2 YFSETQ. The template for TCR beta VDJ and CDR3 sequence profiling was genomic DNA. TCRdb reanalysed the reads using MiXCR and keeps one entry per CDR3 protein. The sample yields some 150,000 distinct CDR3 sequences, around half seen once. This clonotype occurred many times. The target antigen is unknown.

The chain is built from TRBV5-1 and TRBJ2-3; 11 bases map to TRBD2. The receptor comes from a human donor with aplastic anemia. Sequencing was performed on sorted CD4+, CD8+, or CD8+CD57+ T cells (not recorded which) from PBMCs. CDR3 nucleotides: TGCGCCAGCAGCCCCAATAGCGGGGGGGCAAGAAATACGCAGTATTTT. Its translation is CASSPNSGGARNTQYF.